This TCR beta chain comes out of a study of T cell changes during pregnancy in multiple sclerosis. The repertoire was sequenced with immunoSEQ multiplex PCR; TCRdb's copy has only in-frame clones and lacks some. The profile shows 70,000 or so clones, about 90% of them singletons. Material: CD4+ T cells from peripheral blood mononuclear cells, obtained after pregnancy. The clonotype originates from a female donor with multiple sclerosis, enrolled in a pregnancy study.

CDR3 amino acids: CASKITGGTHEQYF. CDR3 in DNA: TGTGCCAGCAAAATCACAGGGGGCACGCACGAGCAGTACTTC. The chain employs TRBV2 and TRBJ2-7, with 9 bases identical to TRBD1. Germline CDR1 and CDR2: SNHLY and FYNNEI. This CDR3 has 14 amino acids. V was clipped by 7 bases and J by 5 bases; unmatched bases: 9.